A single sample gave rise to the 28 T cell receptor beta chains below, sequenced in a study of blood T cell repertoires in COVID-19. Sequenced by immunoSEQ multiplex PCR; TCRdb stores in-frame clones only, minus some. Found here are about 260,000 clones, about 83% of them singletons; the top ten hold 1.5%. The sequencing input was peripheral blood. Receptors originate from a woman aged 40 to 50 who had recovered from COVID-19.

This chain connects TRBV5-1 to TRBJ1-3; 7 positions match TRBD1. CDR1 and CDR2 from the germline V gene are SGHRS and YFSETQ. J was trimmed by 3 bases and V by 4 bases; bases with no gene match: 10. This CDR3 contains 16 residues. CDR3: CASSLPGGTGGNTIYF. In nucleotides, the CDR3 is TGCGCCAGCAGCCTGCCAGGGGGGACGGGTGGAAACACCATATATTTT.

This chain uses TRBV3-1 (or the pseudogene TRBV3-2) with TRBJ2-3; 9 nucleotides agree with TRBD2. V gave up 6 bases and J gave up 2 bases; unmatched junction bases: 6. Germline values: CDR1 LGHDT, CDR2 YNNKEL (reference sequence). There are 15 residues in the CDR3. CDR3 region: CASRIAGDLTDTQYF. The CDR3, as DNA: TGTGCCAGCAGGATAGCGGGGGACCTCACAGATACGCAGTATTTT.

This clone was recorded only once. Distinct nucleotide sequences in the sample also encode this CDR3. This chain joins TRBV5-4 and TRBJ1-2; 9 nucleotides match TRBD1. The CDR3 length is 14 residues. The V segment lost 4 bases and the J segment 2 bases; nucleotides outside the gene matches: 3. CDR1 and CDR2 from the germline V gene are SGHNT and YYREEE (reference sequence). CDR3 DNA sequence: TGTGCCAGCAGCCTGACAGGGGGGAACTATGGCTACACCTTC. Amino acids: CASSLTGGNYGYTF.

The rearrangement links TRBV28 to TRBJ1-3; D perhaps matches TRBD1 (5 bases). Germline V gives CDR1 MDHEN, CDR2 SYDVKM. V lost 4 bases and J 0 bases, leaving 13 bases between the germline ends. The CDR3 runs 16 residues. The CDR3 region has the DNA TGTGCCAGCAGTTCAGGGCCGAGTCCCTCTGGAAACACCATATATTTT. Translated: CASSSGPSPSGNTIYF.

J is TRBJ2-3 and V is TRBV2; 8 nucleotides match TRBD1. The CDR3 totals 15 residues. Germline V gives CDR1 SNHLY, CDR2 FYNNEI. V shed 4 bases and J 0 bases; nucleotides not matched to a gene: 3. The CDR3 protein is CASSGQGRSTDTQYF. The DNA for the CDR3 is TGTGCCAGCAGTGGACAGGGGCGCAGCACAGATACGCAGTATTTT.

This chain joins TRBV2 and TRBJ1-4, with 8 positions matching TRBD1. J gave up 10 bases and V 5 bases, and 3 bases lay outside the gene matches. The CDR3 runs to 12 residues. CDR1 is SNHLY and CDR2 is FYNNEI in the germline V gene. CDR3 sequence: CASSTTGGKLFF. In nucleotides, the CDR3 is TGTGCCAGCAGTACTACAGGGGGAAAACTGTTTTTT. The entire variable domain, with the rest obtained from reference TRBV2 and TRBJ1-4, is as follows: EPEVTQTPSHQVTQMGQEVILRCVPISNHLYFYWYRQILGQKVEFLVSFYNNEISEKSEIFDDQFSVERPDGSNFTLKIRSTKLEDSAMYFCASSTTGGKLFFGSGTQLSVL.

The V gene is TRBV6-1, the J gene TRBJ2-2; 8 nucleotides agree with TRBD2. This CDR3 has 16 amino acids. Unmatched junction bases numbered 6, after V lost 3 bases and J lost 3 bases. The germline CDR1 and CDR2 sequences are MNHNS and SASEGT. CDR3 DNA sequence: TGTGCCAGCAGTGATGGCGGGAGGTTGGACACCGGGGAGCTGTTTTTT. It codes for CASSDGGRLDTGELFF.

J is TRBJ2-3 and V is TRBV29-1, with D possibly being TRBD1 (6 bases). Trimming cost V 0 bases and J 0 bases, with 16 bases left between them. The CDR3 covers 17 residues. The germline V gene has CDR1 SQVTM and CDR2 ANQGSEA. The CDR3: CSVEDLLTGVSTDTQYF. CDR3 bases: TGCAGCGTTGAAGATCTTCTGACAGGCGTGAGCACAGATACGCAGTATTTT.

This clone counts as medium-sized. J is TRBJ1-1 and V is TRBV4-1, with D perhaps matching TRBD1 (6 bases). V was clipped by 0 bases and J by 2 bases, with 10 bases between them. Germline V lookup: CDR1 MGHRA, CDR2 YSYEKL. The CDR3 is made up of 15 amino acids. The DNA of the CDR3 is TGCGCCAGCAGCCAAGAGGGGGCAGGTAACACTGAAGCTTTCTTT. This gives the protein CASSQEGAGNTEAFF.

This chain connects TRBV6-5 to TRBJ1-1; D not resolved. The CDR3 runs 12 residues. Germline V CDR1 and CDR2: MNHEY, SVGAGI. The V end lost 6 bases, the J end lost 3 bases, and 8 bases lay between the germline ends. The CDR3 sequence is CASSALYTEAFF. CDR3 nucleotides: TGTGCCAGCAGCGCCCTATACACTGAAGCTTTCTTT.

This clone occurred once. The V gene is TRBV24-1, the J gene TRBJ2-2; TRBD2 agrees at 9 bases. The CDR3 has 19 amino acids. Looked up from germline, CDR1 is KGHDR and CDR2 is SFDVKD. V shed 4 bases, J shed 3 bases, and the junction held 14 bases outside the gene matches. As DNA, the CDR3 is TGTGCCACCAGTGACCCACGCGGGGGGGGTTCGATCGACACCGGGGAGCTGTTTTTT. Protein: CATSDPRGGGSIDTGELFF.

The V call is TRBV12-3 or TRBV12-4, the J call TRBJ1-1, with D perhaps matching TRBD1 (6 bases). V dropped 5 bases and J dropped 10 bases, with 11 bases sitting between them. The CDR3 totals 11 residues. CDR3 protein: CASSLRGPAFF. Written as DNA, the CDR3 is TGTGCCAGCAGTCTCAGGGGCCCAGCTTTCTTT.

This chain uses TRBV5-1 with TRBJ2-2; D not resolved. Looked up from germline, CDR1 is SGHRS and CDR2 is YFSETQ. V was pared by 4 bases and J by 0 bases, with 7 bases between. The CDR3 spans 14 residues. The CDR3 DNA follows: TGCGCCAGCAGCCCTACCGCGAACACCGGGGAGCTGTTTTTT. Its protein product is CASSPTANTGELFF.

The chain is built from TRBV6-5 and TRBJ1-5; D unclear. The CDR3 extends over 14 amino acids. V was shortened by 6 bases and J by 2 bases, with 11 bases between the two germline ends. The germline V gene has CDR1 MNHEY and CDR2 SVGAGI. The CDR3 DNA reads TGTGCCAGCAGAGAGGGTACAGGCAATCAGCCCCAGCATTTT. Protein sequence: CASREGTGNQPQHF.

The chain couples TRBV4-2 to TRBJ2-3; D is undetermined. Per germline, CDR1 LGHNA and CDR2 YNFKEQ. This CDR3 comprises 15 residues. V was trimmed by 3 bases and J by 0 bases, leaving 10 bases between them. CDR3 in amino acids: CASSQYPTSTDTQYF. The CDR3 region has the DNA TGTGCCAGCAGCCAGTATCCCACTAGCACAGATACGCAGTATTTT.

The gene calls are TRBV19 and TRBJ1-2, with D hard to call. V gave up 7 bases and J gave up 2 bases, with 14 bases separating them. CDR1 and CDR2 from the germline V gene are LNHDA and SQIVND (reference sequence). The CDR3 has 14 residues. This chain's CDR3 is CASTNRRNNYGYTF. CDR3 nucleotides: TGTGCCAGTACAAACAGAAGAAACAACTATGGCTACACCTTC.

The chain joins TRBV6-5 to TRBJ1-6; D call uncertain. In germline, CDR1 is MNHEY, CDR2 SVGAGI. This CDR3 spans 15 amino acids. V was cut by 5 bases and J by 2 bases, with 10 bases left in between. The CDR3: CASSPDGAYNSPLHF. The CDR3 DNA reads TGTGCCAGCAGTCCCGACGGGGCCTATAATTCACCCCTCCACTTT.

This chain uses TRBV19 with TRBJ2-3, with 9 bases aligning to TRBD2. The CDR3 has 15 amino acids. Germline assignment: CDR1 LNHDA and CDR2 SQIVND (reference sequence). V lost 5 bases, J lost 2 bases, and 5 bases stayed unmatched. The CDR3 here is CASSRLAGDTDTQYF. In DNA form, the CDR3 reads TGTGCCAGTAGTCGCTTAGCGGGGGACACAGATACGCAGTATTTT.

This rearrangement joins TRBV9 to TRBJ2-3; TRBD2 matches 11 bases. V lost 2 bases to trimming and J lost 5 bases; unmatched junction nucleotides: 4. The CDR3 consists of 15 residues. CDR1 is SGDLS, CDR2 YYNGEE, per germline. CDR3 region: CASSVLAGGRDTQYF. The CDR3 DNA sequence: TGTGCCAGCAGCGTCCTAGCGGGGGGTAGAGATACGCAGTATTTT.

The rearrangement joins TRBV6-1 to TRBJ2-2, with 9 nucleotides matching TRBD2. The CDR3 covers 18 residues. Germline V gene data show CDR1 as MNHNS and CDR2 as SASEGT. V gave up 3 bases and J gave up 4 bases; unmatched junction bases: 12. CDR3 amino acids: CASSEATQRGAPTGELFF. The CDR3 DNA follows: TGTGCCAGCAGTGAGGCGACTCAGCGGGGGGCACCCACCGGGGAGCTGTTTTTT.

This chain links TRBV30 with TRBJ2-7; a possible D gene is TRBD2 (6 bases). Germline lookup yields CDR1 GTSNPN and CDR2 SVGIG (reference sequence). This CDR3 comprises 13 residues. The germline V and J ends were trimmed by 4 bases and 7 bases, with 17 bases remaining between them. CDR3 DNA sequence: TGTGCCTGGAACGGCGACCCTCGGGAGGAGCAGTACTTC. Amino acids: CAWNGDPREEQYF.

The V gene is TRBV2, the J gene TRBJ2-2, with TRBD2 matching 7 bases. This CDR3 is 14 amino acids long. CDR1 is SNHLY, CDR2 FYNNEI, per germline. Germline trimming cut 7 bases from V and 4 bases from J; bases unmatched to any gene: 6. The CDR3 spells CASKPGLPTGELFF. In DNA, the CDR3 is TGTGCCAGCAAACCGGGACTACCCACCGGGGAGCTGTTTTTT.

The chain recombines TRBV11-1 with TRBJ1-1; tentatively, D is TRBD1 (6 bases). V dropped 2 bases and J dropped 5 bases, with 15 bases sitting between them. Germline V gene lookup returns CDR1 SGHAT and CDR2 FQDESV (reference sequence). The CDR3 consists of 15 residues. The chain's CDR3 is CASSLTRGAATEAFF. CDR3 DNA: TGTGCCAGCAGCTTAACCAGGGGCGCGGCGACTGAAGCTTTCTTT.

This sequence joins TRBV6-4 and TRBJ2-1; 11 positions agree with TRBD2. This CDR3 contains 15 residues. The germline CDR1 and CDR2 sequences are MRHNA and SNTAGT. V lost 7 bases and J lost 9; bases outside the gene matches: 11. The CDR3 region has the DNA TGTGCCAGCAAAGAGGCTAGCGGGGGGCCGGGTGAGCAGTTCTTC. Amino acids: CASKEASGGPGEQFF.

The gene calls are TRBV14 and TRBJ2-3, with a weak D call TRBD1 (5 bases). V lost 1 base to trimming and J lost 6 bases, with 17 bases between them. The CDR3 is made up of 16 amino acids. CDR1 and CDR2 from the germline V gene are SGHDN and FVKESK. The CDR3: CASSQVHTRVEDTQYF. In DNA, the CDR3 is TGTGCCAGCAGCCAAGTGCACACCAGGGTTGAGGATACGCAGTATTTT.

J is TRBJ2-1 and V is TRBV6-5; 9 bases agree with TRBD1. Germline-derived CDR1 and CDR2 are MNHEY and SVGAGI. J gave up 7 bases and V 6 bases, and 7 bases lay outside the gene matches. The CDR3 loop spans 14 amino acids. The CDR3 region is CASSRDRVGNEQFF. The CDR3, as DNA: TGTGCCAGCAGCCGGGACAGGGTAGGTAATGAGCAGTTCTTC.

The rearrangement links TRBV19 to TRBJ1-1; D is uncertain. Germline CDR1 reads LNHDA; CDR2 reads SQIVND (reference sequence). With 5 bases removed from V and 3 bases from J, the gap between germline ends came to 19 bases. CDR3 length equals 16 residues. The CDR3 sequence is CASSARVTGLDTEAFF. The CDR3, as DNA: TGTGCCAGTAGTGCGAGGGTAACGGGGTTAGACACTGAAGCTTTCTTT. Variable domain in full (rest from reference TRBV19 and TRBJ1-1): DGGITQSPKYLFRKEGQNVTLSCEQNLNHDAMYWYRQDPGQGLRLIYYSQIVNDFQKGDIAEGYSVSREKKESFPLTVTSAQKNPTAFYLCASSARVTGLDTEAFFGQGTRLTVV.

This sequence joins TRBV5-6 and TRBJ1-6; D is perhaps TRBD1 (6 bases). The CDR3 covers 14 residues. Trimming left V 2 bases short and J 5 bases short, with 8 bases between. Germline V gives CDR1 SGHDT, CDR2 YYEEEE. As DNA, the CDR3 is TGTGCCAGCAGCTTACAGGGAAATAATTCACCCCTCCACTTT. This sequence encodes CASSLQGNNSPLHF.